These 10 T cell receptor beta chains came from one sample sequenced in a study of T-cell reconstitution after alpha-beta-depleted transplantation in children. As it was prepared, the TCRbeta library received unique molecular identifiers. TCRdb called the PCR reads again in MiXCR, with one record for every CDR3 protein. The sample holds 450,000 to 600,000 distinct CDR3 sequences; roughly a tenth are singletons and the top ten take 2%. Sequences were derived from PBMCs, sampled before TCRalphabeta/CD19-depleted stem cell transplant. Receptors originate from a child between 2 and 9 years old with inherited bone marrow failure, due to receive a stem cell transplant.

This clonotype was counted at least ten times. The chain uses TRBV6-1 and TRBJ1-2, with TRBD1 as a possible D gene (5 bases). Trimming stripped 6 bases from V and 4 bases from J, with 15 bases between. The CDR3 runs to 14 residues. CDR1 and CDR2 (germline): MNHNS, SASEGT. The CDR3 DNA is TGTGCCAGCAGCCCCGTGGGGACGGCCTATGGCTACACCTTC. It is translated as CASSPVGTAYGYTF.

With regard to this clonotype: A much larger clone is a single base away; this may be a read error. The V call is TRBV14, the J call TRBJ2-7; D unresolved. Trimming removed 7 bases from V and 3 bases from J, with 13 bases in between. The CDR3 consists of 13 residues. Germline V lookup: CDR1 SGHDN, CDR2 FVKESK. CDR3: CASNPPGHYEQYF. As DNA, the CDR3 is TGTGCCAGCAACCCGCCAGGCCACTACGAGCAGTACTTC.

This clonotype was seen at least ten times. The chain joins TRBV7-2 to TRBJ2-1, with 7 nucleotides matching TRBD1. The germline V gene has CDR1 SGHTA and CDR2 FQGNSA. The CDR3 is 16 residues long. V lost 4 bases, J lost 5 bases, and 11 bases stayed unmatched. This CDR3 is CASSSPDRELNNEQFF. CDR3 bases: TGTGCCAGCAGCTCCCCCGACAGGGAGCTTAACAATGAGCAGTTCTTC.

In this sample, this clonotype turned up many times. This chain uses TRBV6-1 with TRBJ2-1, with 11 nucleotides matching TRBD2. CDR3 length: 18 amino acids. The ends lost 6 bases at V and 0 bases at J; junction bases unmatched: 10. Germline CDR1 and CDR2: MNHNS and SASEGT. This chain's CDR3 is CASRGNPTSGSSYNEQFF. Here the CDR3 DNA reads TGTGCCAGCAGAGGCAACCCCACTAGCGGGAGCTCCTACAATGAGCAGTTCTTC.

The chain recombines TRBV11-2 with TRBJ2-2, with D uncertain. Trimming left V 3 bases short and J 4 bases short, with 12 bases between. The CDR3 runs 15 residues. Germline loops: CDR1 SGHAT, CDR2 FQNNGV. The CDR3 loop is CASSFRRSRTGELFF. In nucleotides, the CDR3 is TGTGCCAGCAGCTTCCGACGATCTCGCACCGGGGAGCTGTTTTTT.

Ten or more counts support this clonotype. The rearrangement uses TRBV20-1 and TRBJ2-3; 9 bases align to TRBD1. The ends lost 0 bases at V and 9 bases at J; junction bases unmatched: 10. Germline-derived CDR1 and CDR2 are DFQATT and SNEGSKA (reference sequence). CDR3 size: 15 residues. The CDR3 bases are TGCAGTGCTAGAGATAATCAGGACAGGGGAGTAACGCAGTATTTT. The encoded protein is CSARDNQDRGVTQYF.

The CDR3 sequence: CASSFNGGEETQYF. CDR3 coding DNA: TGTGCCAGCAGCTTTAACGGGGGGGAAGAGACCCAGTACTTC. The V gene is TRBV7-2, the J gene TRBJ2-5; TRBD2 agrees at 8 bases. V dropped 3 bases and J dropped 3; count of bases not matched to a gene: 3. Germline V gene lookup returns CDR1 SGHTA and CDR2 FQGNSA. There are 14 residues in the CDR3.

This clonotype was picked up many times. The gene calls are TRBV5-1 and TRBJ2-3, with TRBD2 identical over 9 bases. The germline V gene encodes CDR1 SGHRS and CDR2 YFSETQ. The ends lost 5 bases at V and 4 bases at J; junction bases unmatched: 8. The CDR3 spans 15 residues. The CDR3 bases are TGCGCCAGCAGTGGTGGCGGGAGGGTGGCAGATACGCAGTATTTT. This translates into CASSGGGRVADTQYF.

This clonotype showed up many times. The chain combines TRBV7-9 with TRBJ2-1; 7 positions agree with TRBD2. The CDR3 contains 15 residues. Germline loops: CDR1 SEHNR, CDR2 FQNEAQ (reference sequence). The V segment lost 1 base and the J segment 5 bases; nucleotides outside the gene matches: 5. Here the CDR3 reads CASSLVWRENNEQFF. The CDR3 DNA follows: TGTGCCAGCAGCTTAGTGTGGCGGGAGAACAATGAGCAGTTCTTC.

This clonotype showed up many times. This sequence joins TRBV10-3 and TRBJ2-3, with a weak D call TRBD1 (6 bases). Germline V gene data show CDR1 as ENHRY and CDR2 as SYGVKD. This CDR3 has 14 amino acids. V dropped 8 bases and J dropped 4 bases, with 16 bases sitting between them. CDR3 sequence (DNA): TGTGCCATCGGCGTAGGGGGAGAAGCAGATACGCAGTATTTT. Translating gives CAIGVGGEADTQYF.